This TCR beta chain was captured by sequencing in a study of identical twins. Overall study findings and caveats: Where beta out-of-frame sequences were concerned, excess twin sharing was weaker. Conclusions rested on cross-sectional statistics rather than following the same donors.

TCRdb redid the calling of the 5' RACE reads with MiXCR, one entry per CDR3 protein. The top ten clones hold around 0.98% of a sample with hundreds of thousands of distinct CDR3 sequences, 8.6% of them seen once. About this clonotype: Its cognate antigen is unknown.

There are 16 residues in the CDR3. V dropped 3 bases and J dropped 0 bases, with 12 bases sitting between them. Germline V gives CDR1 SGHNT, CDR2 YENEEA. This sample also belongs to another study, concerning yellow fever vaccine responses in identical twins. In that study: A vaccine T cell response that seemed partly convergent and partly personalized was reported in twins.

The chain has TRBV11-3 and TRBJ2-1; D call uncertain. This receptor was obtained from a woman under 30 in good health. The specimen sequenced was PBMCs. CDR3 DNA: TGTGCCAGCAGCTTGGTGAGGCAGCCCTCCTACAATGAGCAGTTCTTC. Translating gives CASSLVRQPSYNEQFF.